These 8 T cell receptor beta chains were sequenced from one sample in a study of PD-1 blockade in classical Hodgkin lymphoma. Each patient's relapse followed autologous stem cell transplantation, and brentuximab vedotin exposure varied. Sequenced by immunoSEQ multiplex PCR; TCRdb stores in-frame clones only, minus some. The table has approximately 50,000 clones, 88% seen once; the top ten hold less than 6.5%. The specimen comprised peripheral blood mononuclear cells (PBMCs), sampled before the second cycle of nivolumab. These receptors all come from a human donor with classical Hodgkin lymphoma.

This clone was detected only a few times. V and J are TRBV9 and TRBJ2-7, with unresolved D. The CDR3 covers 14 residues. V lost 4 bases, J lost 2 bases, and 13 bases lay in between. Germline CDR1 is SGDLS and CDR2 is YYNGEE. The CDR3 DNA sequence: TGTGCCAGCAGCCCCCAAAGGGTAGCCTACGAGCAGTACTTC. Protein: CASSPQRVAYEQYF.

The chain links TRBV15 to TRBJ2-7; 7 bases match TRBD1. V shed 3 bases, J shed 1 base, and the junction held 3 bases outside the gene matches. CDR3 length: 14 residues. Germline V gene data show CDR1 as LNHNV and CDR2 as YYDKDF (reference sequence). DNA of the CDR3: TGTGCCACCAGCAGGGACAGGAATTCCTACGAGCAGTACTTC. This gives the protein CATSRDRNSYEQYF.

V gene TRBV7-8 combines with J gene TRBJ1-6; D is perhaps TRBD1 (6 bases). With 3 bases removed from V and 7 bases from J, the gap between germline ends came to 13 bases. This CDR3 has 15 residues. Germline V gives CDR1 SGHVS, CDR2 FQNEAQ. The CDR3 here is CASSFIGTSNSPLHF. The DNA for the CDR3 is TGTGCCAGCAGCTTTATTGGGACATCGAATTCACCCCTCCACTTT.

The chain carries TRBV27 and TRBJ2-7; D gene ambiguous. The germline V gene encodes CDR1 MNHEY and CDR2 SMNVEV (reference sequence). With 2 bases removed from V and 6 bases from J, the gap between germline ends came to 8 bases. CDR3 length: 12 amino acids. The CDR3 loop is CASSLTGFEQYF. The CDR3 DNA sequence: TGTGCCAGCAGTTTAACGGGTTTCGAGCAGTACTTC.

The chain employs TRBV7-2 and TRBJ2-5; 9 positions match TRBD1. The trim removed 4 bases at V and 1 base at J, leaving 1 base unmatched. The germline V gene encodes CDR1 SGHTA and CDR2 FQGNSA. The length of the CDR3 is 14 residues. The CDR3 nucleotides are TGTGCCAGCAGCTCGACAGGGGGCCAAGAGACCCAGTACTTC. Amino acids: CASSSTGGQETQYF.

This chain connects TRBV7-8 to TRBJ1-3; D is uncertain. There are 13 residues in the CDR3. Trimming pared 5 bases from V and 0 bases from J, leaving 5 bases between. Germline CDR1 SGHVS, CDR2 FQNEAQ. The CDR3 nucleotides are TGTGCCAGCAGCCTGAACTCTGGAAACACCATATATTTT. It codes for CASSLNSGNTIYF.

This chain links TRBV7-6 with TRBJ2-5; 7 bases match TRBD1. The DNA end favors TRBJ2-7, so the J call may be wrong. CDR1 is SGHVS and CDR2 is FNYEAQ in the germline V gene. The CDR3 covers 15 residues. The CDR3 loop is CASSPRRDSHYEQYF. Written as DNA, the CDR3 is TGTGCCAGCAGCCCCCGTAGGGACAGTCACTACGAGCAGTACTTC.

The genes are TRBV7-8 and TRBJ1-5; 9 bases map to TRBD1. Germline V CDR1 and CDR2: SGHVS, FQNEAQ. V gave up 1 base and J gave up 6 bases; unmatched junction bases: 1. The CDR3 contains 14 residues. The CDR3 DNA sequence: TGTGCCAGCAGCTTAGGGACAGGGGCTCAGCCCCAGCATTTT. It encodes CASSLGTGAQPQHF.